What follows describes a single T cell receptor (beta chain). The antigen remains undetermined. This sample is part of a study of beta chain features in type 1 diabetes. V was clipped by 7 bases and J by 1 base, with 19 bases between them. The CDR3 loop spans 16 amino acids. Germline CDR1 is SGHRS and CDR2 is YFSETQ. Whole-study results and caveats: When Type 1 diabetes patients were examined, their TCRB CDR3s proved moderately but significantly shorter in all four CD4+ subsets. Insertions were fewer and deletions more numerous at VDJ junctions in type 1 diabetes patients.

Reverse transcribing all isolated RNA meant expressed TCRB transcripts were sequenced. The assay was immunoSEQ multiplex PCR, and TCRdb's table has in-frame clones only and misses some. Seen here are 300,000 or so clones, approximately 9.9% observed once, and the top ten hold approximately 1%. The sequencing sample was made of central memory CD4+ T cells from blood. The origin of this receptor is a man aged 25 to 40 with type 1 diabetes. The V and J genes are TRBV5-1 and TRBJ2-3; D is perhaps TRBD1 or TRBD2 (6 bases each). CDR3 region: CASGGGAGVGTDTQYF. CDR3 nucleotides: TGCGCCAGCGGAGGCGGGGCAGGGGTTGGCACAGATACGCAGTATTTT. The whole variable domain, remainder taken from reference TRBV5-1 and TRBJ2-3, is KAGVTQTPRYLIKTRGQQVTLSCSPISGHRSVSWYQQTPGQGLQFLFEYFSETQRNKGNFPGRFSGRQFSNSRSEMNVSTLELGDSALYLCASGGGAGVGTDTQYFGPGTRLTVL.